This T cell receptor beta chain was captured by sequencing in a study of CXCR3-negative and CXCR3-positive naive CD8 T cells. Study-wide findings and caveats: Relative to CXCR3-negative naive cells, CXCR3-positive naive cells had more hydrophobic TRB CDR3s. Partial loss of CXCR3 expression followed cryopreservation; most assays used fresh PBMCs. Both naive subsets, CXCR3-negative and CXCR3-positive, displayed similar TRBV-TRBJ usage, unlike memory cells.

A CD45RO-CCR7+CD27+CD95- profile was what naive CD8+ T cells displayed. Of note for this clonotype: Its target is not known.

Preparation of TRB cDNA libraries relied on 5' RACE carrying UMI labels. TCRdb processed the 5' RACE reads again and assigns one entry to each CDR3 protein, with no DNA. This listing includes about 150,000 distinct CDR3 sequences. This CDR3 comprises 14 residues. Germline CDR1 SEHNR, CDR2 FQNEAQ (reference sequence). This sequence originates from a human donor in good health. Some clones in this sample may be carry-over from other donors' samples. Source material: naive CXCR3+ CD8+ T cells from blood. Sample subset: CD45RO-CCR7+CD27+CD95- naive CD8+ T cells expressing CXCR3 (TNR3+). This rearrangement joins TRBV7-9 to TRBJ1-1; TCRdb's assignment of TRBD1 cannot be checked, as there is no DNA. CDR3 loop: CASSYPGGNTEAFF. The whole variable domain, remainder taken from reference TRBV7-9 and TRBJ1-1, is DTGVSQNPRHKITKRGQNVTFRCDPISEHNRLYWYRQTLGQGPEFLTYFQNEAQLEKSRLLSDRFSAERPKGSFSTLEIQRTEQGDSAMYLCASSYPGGNTEAFFGQGTRLTVV.